This T cell receptor beta chain was sequenced in a study of long-term antiretroviral therapy in people with HIV. Whole-study results and caveats: Repertoires with HIV possessed tighter CDR3 length spans than those of controls.

The assay used was immunoSEQ (version v3.0), run at survey level. Sequencing was performed with immunoSEQ multiplex PCR; in TCRdb, only in-frame clones are kept and a portion is missing. The sample gives about 29,000 clones, 85% to 90% of which show up once; 4.1% is in the top ten. On this clone itself: Its antigen is as yet unknown.

Per donor, a minimum of one pre-ART and a minimum of two post-ART PBMC samples were available. Ahead of DNA extraction, samples held about 1-10 million cryopreserved PBMC each. The CDR3 contains 18 residues. Germline CDR1 is LGHNA and CDR2 is YSLEER. The V and J ends lost 2 bases and 10 bases respectively, with 29 bases between them. The rearrangement joins TRBV4-3 to TRBJ1-1; a weak D match, TRBD1 (6 bases). This sample comprised unsorted PBMCs, obtained 0.5 years after starting antiretroviral therapy. The origin of this receptor is a woman aged 18-35 years with HIV. CDR3 residues: CASSQRAGAEKAAFGAFF. CDR3 nucleotides: TGCGCCAGCAGCCAAAGAGCAGGGGCTGAAAAGGCCGCCTTCGGAGCTTTCTTT.